The 32 T cell receptor beta chains in this list originate from one sample, sequenced in a study of T-cell reconstitution after alpha-beta-depleted transplantation in children. A TCRbeta library incorporating unique molecular identifiers was prepared. In TCRdb, the PCR reads were re-called with MiXCR into one record per CDR3 protein. Here the sample spans around 64,000 distinct CDR3 sequences, approximately 10% being singletons. The input for sequencing was PBMCs, taken before TCRalphabeta/CD19-depleted stem cell transplant. The receptors were sampled from a boy aged 5 to 17 with acute myeloid leukemia, due to receive a stem cell transplant.

This clonotype was observed at least ten times. The chain combines TRBV4-1 with TRBJ2-3; 13 bases match TRBD2. The CDR3 contains 18 residues. After removal of 5 bases from V and 3 bases from J, the junction contained 11 bases not matched to a gene. The V gene's germline CDR1 is MGHRA and CDR2 YSYEKL. The CDR3 nucleotides are TGCGCCAGCAGCGAGTGGACTAGCGGGAGCTCTCGGACAGATACGCAGTATTTT. Translating it yields CASSEWTSGSSRTDTQYF.

Details on this clonotype: An end of the junction does not agree with germline; a read error may underlie this. This chain joins TRBV12-3 or TRBV12-4 and TRBJ2-1; 12 bases are shared with TRBD2. The CDR3 is 18 amino acids. This CDR3 reads CTSSLATLAGGYYNEQFF. The CDR3 DNA follows: TGTACCAGCAGTTTAGCAACGCTAGCGGGGGGGTATTACAATGAGCAGTTCTTC.

This clonotype has at least ten counts. This chain connects TRBV5-1 to TRBJ2-4; the D gene is possibly TRBD1 (5 bases). CDR3 size: 15 residues. Germline CDR1 SGHRS, CDR2 YFSETQ. V lost 4 bases, J lost 0 bases, and 11 bases lay in between. CDR3 loop: CASSDGHLAKNIQYF. In nucleotides, the CDR3 is TGCGCCAGCAGCGATGGACATTTAGCCAAAAACATTCAGTACTTC. Full variable domain (rest looked up from reference TRBV5-1 and TRBJ2-4): KAGVTQTPRYLIKTRGQQVTLSCSPISGHRSVSWYQQTPGQGLQFLFEYFSETQRNKGNFPGRFSGRQFSNSRSEMNVSTLELGDSALYLCASSDGHLAKNIQYFGAGTRLSVL.

This clonotype was observed at least ten times. The V and J genes are TRBV7-3 and TRBJ2-7; 9 bases line up with TRBD2. This CDR3 contains 15 residues. Germline V gene lookup returns CDR1 SGHTA and CDR2 FQGTGA. The V segment lost 5 bases and the J segment 5 bases; nucleotides outside the gene matches: 10. CDR3 amino acids: CASSPGLALLNEQYF. Here the CDR3 DNA reads TGTGCCAGCAGCCCAGGACTAGCGCTCTTGAACGAGCAGTACTTC.

The table lists this clonotype with many counts. This chain joins TRBV5-5 and TRBJ1-1; D is uncertain. The V gene's germline CDR1 is SGHKS and CDR2 YYEKEE (reference sequence). V lost 2 bases and J 4 bases, leaving 12 bases between the germline ends. The CDR3 totals 14 residues. CDR3 residues: CASSLSTYRTEAFF. The DNA of the CDR3 is TGTGCCAGCAGCTTATCGACTTACCGCACTGAAGCTTTCTTT. Full variable domain (remainder filled in from reference TRBV5-5 and TRBJ1-1): DAGVTQSPTHLIKTRGQQVTLRCSPISGHKSVSWYQQVLGQGPQFIFQYYEKEERGRGNFPDRFSARQFPNYSSELNVNALLLGDSALYLCASSLSTYRTEAFFGQGTRLTVV.

This clonotype was detected ten times or more. The chain is built from TRBV10-3 and TRBJ1-1; D perhaps matches TRBD1 (6 bases). The germline gives CDR1 ENHRY, CDR2 SYGVKD. This CDR3 contains 14 residues. Trimming shortened V by 10 bases and J by 0 bases, and 15 bases separated the two germline ends. Here the CDR3 DNA reads TGTGCCACCTGGGTTGGGGGGCTGAACACTGAAGCTTTCTTT. It encodes CATWVGGLNTEAFF.

As to this clonotype: A much larger clone lies one base from this, so it may be a read error. The chain has TRBV6-4 and TRBJ2-6; 8 positions match TRBD1. The V gene end was trimmed by 10 bases and the J gene end by 0 bases; junction bases not matched to a gene: 17. This CDR3 is 19 amino acids long. The V gene's germline CDR1 is MRHNA and CDR2 SNTAGT. The CDR3 is CAITIRLTGANSGANVLTF. CDR3 nucleotide sequence: TGTGCCATCACCATACGCCTGACAGGGGCCAACTCTGGGGCCAACGTCCTGACTTTC.

The rearrangement joins TRBV6-5 to TRBJ1-3; 9 bases are shared with TRBD1. The CDR3 contains 15 residues. From germline, CDR1 is MNHEY and CDR2 SVGAGI. Trimming cost V 0 bases and J 8 bases; bases outside gene matches: 5. In DNA, the CDR3 is TGTGCCAGCAGTTACTCGAGGGACAGGGCCCACACCATATATTTT. This translates into CASSYSRDRAHTIYF.

This clonotype was seen at least ten times. The chain is built from TRBV11-2 and TRBJ1-2, with 8 bases lining up with TRBD1. The CDR3 is 12 residues long. V lost 4 bases, J lost 8 bases, and 3 bases stayed unmatched. Germline CDR1 reads SGHAT; CDR2 reads FQNNGV. The CDR3 DNA follows: TGTGCCAGCAGCTCGACAGGGGTCGGCTACACCTTC. It translates to CASSSTGVGYTF.

At least ten counts were recorded for this clonotype. The gene calls are TRBV5-5 and TRBJ2-5, with 8 bases matching TRBD1. The ends lost 0 bases at V and 3 bases at J; junction bases unmatched: 10. This CDR3 comprises 17 residues. CDR1 is SGHKS and CDR2 is YYEKEE in the germline V gene (reference sequence). CDR3: CASSLAIDRGGKETQYF. For the CDR3, the DNA is TGTGCCAGCAGCTTGGCTATTGACAGGGGAGGAAAAGAGACCCAGTACTTC.

This clonotype was found many times. The V gene is TRBV20-1, the J gene TRBJ2-7, with 8 bases aligning to TRBD2. Germline V gives CDR1 DFQATT, CDR2 SNEGSKA (reference sequence). Trimming at V came to 6 bases and at J to 6 bases, leaving 7 bases not matched to a gene. The CDR3 covers 12 residues. The CDR3 protein is CSASRAGVEQYF. CDR3 bases: TGCAGTGCCAGCCGAGCGGGAGTCGAGCAGTACTTC.

This clonotype was seen many times. Here the CDR3 DNA reads TGTGCCAGCAGCGTAGCGTGGGGCGGGGGACTAGCGGCCTACAATGAGCAGTTCTTC. Translating gives CASSVAWGGGLAAYNEQFF. V is TRBV9 and J is TRBJ2-1, with 11 nucleotides matching TRBD2. Trimming at V came to 0 bases and at J to 2 bases, leaving 10 bases not matched to a gene. The CDR3 length is 19 residues. CDR1 is SGDLS, CDR2 YYNGEE, per germline.

The sample holds many counts of this clonotype. The V call is TRBV7-9, the J call TRBJ1-4, with no clear D. The germline V gene has CDR1 SEHNR and CDR2 FQNEAQ (reference sequence). The CDR3 covers 16 residues. Trimming removed 5 bases at V and 0 bases at J, with 13 bases between. The CDR3 sequence is CASSVSGAATNEKLFF. The CDR3 DNA reads TGTGCCAGCAGCGTCTCAGGCGCTGCAACTAATGAAAAACTGTTTTTT.

The chain has TRBV6-5 and TRBJ2-7, with D hard to call. This CDR3 is 11 amino acids long. V was shortened by 2 bases and J by 5 bases, with 4 bases between the two germline ends. Germline lookup yields CDR1 MNHEY and CDR2 SVGAGI. This CDR3 reads CASSYRNEQYF. The CDR3 DNA reads TGTGCCAGCAGTTACAGGAACGAGCAGTACTTC.

This clonotype was seen ten or more times. The chain combines TRBV11-2 with TRBJ2-7; 8 bases align to TRBD2. Unmatched junction bases numbered 6, after V lost 5 bases and J lost 3 bases. Germline-derived CDR1 and CDR2 are SGHAT and FQNNGV. The CDR3 has 14 amino acids. CDR3 in amino acids: CASSRSGRGYEQYF. The CDR3 DNA follows: TGTGCCAGCAGCCGAAGCGGGAGAGGCTACGAGCAGTACTTC.

There are many counts of this clonotype. The chain employs TRBV29-1 and TRBJ2-1; 9 bases map to TRBD2. Trimming removed 4 bases from V and 2 bases from J; junction bases left unmatched: 6. The germline V gene has CDR1 SQVTM and CDR2 ANQGSEA. This CDR3 is 15 amino acids long. CDR3 coding DNA: TGCAGCGTTGGCAGCGGGAGGCCCGCCTACAATGAGCAGTTCTTC. Its translation: CSVGSGRPAYNEQFF.

This clonotype has ten or more counts. This chain connects TRBV28 to TRBJ2-7, with D unclear. The CDR3 is 12 residues long. The V end lost 3 bases, the J end lost 4 bases, and 7 bases lay between the germline ends. Germline V gene lookup returns CDR1 MDHEN and CDR2 SYDVKM. The CDR3 reads CASSFLAYEQYF. In DNA form, the CDR3 reads TGTGCCAGCAGTTTTTTGGCGTACGAGCAGTACTTC.

In this sample, this clonotype turned up many times. The J gene is TRBJ2-5, the V gene TRBV7-6; perhaps D is TRBD1 or TRBD2 (5 bases each). This CDR3 has 14 residues. Deletions cut 5 bases from V and 7 bases from J, with 17 bases between. Germline V CDR1 and CDR2: SGHVS, FNYEAQ. CDR3 in DNA: TGTGCCAGCAGCCTACAGCCGACTGGGGGGACCCAGTACTTC. Amino acids: CASSLQPTGGTQYF.

This clonotype has a count of ten or more. The chain uses TRBV7-2 and TRBJ1-1, with 8 nucleotides matching TRBD1. This CDR3 has 17 amino acids. From germline, CDR1 is SGHTA and CDR2 FQGNSA. The trim removed 1 base at V and 4 bases at J, leaving 11 bases unmatched. CDR3 in DNA: TGTGCCAGCAGCTTAGGAGCTTTCGGCAGGGGGCTCACTGAAGCTTTCTTT. Amino acids: CASSLGAFGRGLTEAFF. Full variable domain (remainder filled in from reference TRBV7-2 and TRBJ1-1): GAGVSQSPSNKVTEKGKDVELRCDPISGHTALYWYRQSLGQGLEFLIYFQGNSAPDKSGLPSDRFSAERTGGSVSTLTIQRTQQEDSAVYLCASSLGAFGRGLTEAFFGQGTRLTVV.

This clonotype was recorded at least ten times. The genes are TRBV15 and TRBJ2-5; D not resolved. The CDR3 loop spans 16 amino acids. Germline V gene sequence: CDR1 LNHNV, CDR2 YYDKDF (reference sequence). With 0 bases removed from V and 3 bases from J, the gap between germline ends came to 14 bases. The CDR3 sequence: CATSRDQVLAEETQYF. The CDR3 region has the DNA TGTGCCACCAGCAGAGATCAAGTCCTGGCAGAAGAGACCCAGTACTTC. Using reference TRBV15 and TRBJ2-5 for the parts outside the CDR3, the full variable domain is DAMVIQNPRYQVTQFGKPVTLSCSQTLNHNVMYWYQQKSSQAPKLLFHYYDKDFNNEADTPDNFQSRRPNTSFCFLDIRSPGLGDTAMYLCATSRDQVLAEETQYFGPGTRLLVL.

The CDR3 region has the DNA TGTGCCAGCAGCCGTGGGACAGGGAGAGAACCCCAGCATTTT. Its translation: CASSRGTGREPQHF. V gene TRBV5-4 combines with J gene TRBJ1-5, with TRBD1 identical over 9 bases. Looked up from germline, CDR1 is SGHNT and CDR2 is YYREEE (reference sequence). There are 14 residues in the CDR3. The V and J ends lost 4 bases and 10 bases, in that order; junction bases with no gene match: 9.

This clonotype was seen repeatedly, ten times or more. The chain employs TRBV20-1 and TRBJ2-3, with TRBD2 identical over 12 bases. The CDR3 is 16 residues long. Germline CDR1 and CDR2: DFQATT and SNEGSKA (reference sequence). V lost 5 bases and J lost 6; bases outside the gene matches: 12. Written as DNA, the CDR3 is TGCAGTGCTGAGTTACCACTAGCGGGGGGAGGTGATACGCAGTATTTT. This translates into CSAELPLAGGGDTQYF.

This clonotype was counted at least ten times. J is TRBJ2-7 and V is TRBV6-1, with 8 bases that match TRBD1. Germline trimming cut 5 bases from V and 6 bases from J; bases unmatched to any gene: 6. Germline CDR1 MNHNS, CDR2 SASEGT. The CDR3 is 13 amino acids. The CDR3 nucleotides are TGTGCCAGCAGTAAGGGACAGGCGCTCGAGCAGTACTTC. This codes for CASSKGQALEQYF.

There are many counts of this clonotype. This chain links TRBV20-1 with TRBJ1-1, with D possibly TRBD1 on 5 matching bases. The CDR3 sequence is 12 residues long. With 5 bases removed from V and 6 bases from J, the gap between germline ends came to 13 bases. The germline V gene encodes CDR1 DFQATT and CDR2 SNEGSKA (reference sequence). The chain's CDR3 is CSAPRELAEAFF. CDR3 bases: TGCAGTGCTCCCAGGGAACTCGCTGAAGCTTTCTTT.

This clonotype was counted ten times or more. The rearrangement joins TRBV7-9 to TRBJ2-5; maybe TRBD2 (5 bases). Germline V gives CDR1 SEHNR, CDR2 FQNEAQ (reference sequence). Trimming left V 3 bases short and J 14 bases short, with 13 bases between. CDR3 length: 11 amino acids. The CDR3 spells CASSFTGSLYF. CDR3 sequence (DNA): TGTGCCAGCAGCTTCACGGGATCTTTATACTTC. Full variable domain (rest looked up from reference TRBV7-9 and TRBJ2-5): DTGVSQNPRHKITKRGQNVTFRCDPISEHNRLYWYRQTLGQGPEFLTYFQNEAQLEKSRLLSDRFSAERPKGSFSTLEIQRTEQGDSAMYLCASSFTGSLYFGPGTRLLVL.

In its sample, this clonotype was seen many times. The chain links TRBV29-1 to TRBJ2-3, with a possible D match to TRBD2 (6 bases). This CDR3 spans 14 amino acids. V was pared by 1 base and J by 0 bases, with 8 bases between. The V gene's germline CDR1 is SQVTM and CDR2 ANQGSEA. The CDR3: CSVEGGLSTDTQYF. CDR3 bases: TGCAGCGTTGAAGGGGGACTGAGCACAGATACGCAGTATTTT.

The rearrangement joins TRBV28 to TRBJ2-1; D not certain. The CDR3 covers 10 residues. Germline values: CDR1 MDHEN, CDR2 SYDVKM. Deletions cut 6 bases from V and 12 bases from J, with 9 bases between. CDR3 in DNA: TGTGCCAGCAGCCGAAACCGGCAGTTCTTC. Translating gives CASSRNRQFF.

A note on this clonotype: This may arise from a read error, as a much more abundant clone is one base away. The chain has TRBV12-3 or TRBV12-4 and TRBJ2-1; D unclear. CDR3 length: 12 residues. V was trimmed by 4 bases and J by 10 bases, leaving 11 bases between them. CDR3 protein: CASSSGSNEQFF. CDR3 coding DNA: TGTGCCAGCAGTTCAGGATCTAACGAGCAGTTCTTC.

This clonotype was seen ten or more times. The rearrangement uses TRBV7-9 and TRBJ2-3; TRBD1 aligns across 7 bases. The germline V gene has CDR1 SEHNR and CDR2 FQNEAQ (reference sequence). Trimming at V came to 5 bases and at J to 1 base, leaving 6 bases not matched to a gene. The length of the CDR3 is 15 residues. Written as DNA, the CDR3 is TGTGCCAGCAGCGTCCGACAGGGTGGCACAGATACGCAGTATTTT. It encodes CASSVRQGGTDTQYF.

This clonotype was detected many times. The chain employs TRBV7-9 and TRBJ1-3; D gene uncertain. Germline V CDR1 and CDR2: SEHNR, FQNEAQ (reference sequence). Trimming pared 1 base from V and 2 bases from J, leaving 3 bases between. This CDR3 has 13 amino acids. The CDR3 DNA reads as TGTGCCAGCAGCTTAGAGGCTGGAAACACCATATATTTT. Translating it yields CASSLEAGNTIYF.

This clonotype appeared many times. The chain couples TRBV5-1 to TRBJ1-6; no clear D. The CDR3 has 15 residues. The germline V gene encodes CDR1 SGHRS and CDR2 YFSETQ. Trimming left V 0 bases short and J 4 bases short, with 8 bases between. CDR3 DNA sequence: TGCGCCAGCAGCTTGGATCTGCGATATAATTCACCCCTCCACTTT. This translates into CASSLDLRYNSPLHF.

This clonotype was seen many times. The chain has TRBV6-5 and TRBJ2-1; D perhaps matches TRBD1 (5 bases). The V and J ends lost 2 bases and 2 bases respectively, with 7 bases between them. The CDR3 contains 14 residues. Germline CDR1 MNHEY, CDR2 SVGAGI. The CDR3, as DNA: TGTGCCAGCAGTTACGGACAAGCCTACAATGAGCAGTTCTTC. Protein sequence: CASSYGQAYNEQFF.